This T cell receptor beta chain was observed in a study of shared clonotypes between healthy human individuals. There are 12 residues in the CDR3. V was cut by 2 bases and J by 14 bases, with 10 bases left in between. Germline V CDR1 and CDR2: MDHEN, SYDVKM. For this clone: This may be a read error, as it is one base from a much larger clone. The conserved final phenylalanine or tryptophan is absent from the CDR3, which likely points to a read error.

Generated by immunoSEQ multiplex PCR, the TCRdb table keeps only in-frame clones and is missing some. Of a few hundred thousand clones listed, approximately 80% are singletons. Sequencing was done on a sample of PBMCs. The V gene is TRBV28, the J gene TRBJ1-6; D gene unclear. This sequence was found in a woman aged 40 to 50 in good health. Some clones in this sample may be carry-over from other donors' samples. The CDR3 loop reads CASSLKNSALHY. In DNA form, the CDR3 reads TGTGCCAGCAGTTTAAAAAATTCGGCCCTCCACTAT.